The entry below gives a single T cell receptor (beta chain) sequence along with its context. CDR3 size: 13 residues. Trimming pared 0 bases from V and 10 bases from J, leaving 7 bases between. The germline V gene has CDR1 MNHNY and CDR2 SVGAGI (reference sequence). Profiled with immunoSEQ multiplex PCR; TCRdb holds only in-frame clones, not every one. The sample records some 70,000 clones, 68% being singletons. These data belong to a study of cytotoxic CD8 clonotypes in ibrutinib-treated CLL. This receptor was obtained from a human donor with chronic lymphocytic leukemia. The chain recombines TRBV6-6 with TRBJ1-6, with D hard to call. Sequencing used PBMCs, obtained after 12 months of ibrutinib treatment. This chain's CDR3 is CASSYSDVSPLHF. In nucleotides, the CDR3 is TGTGCCAGCAGTTACTCTGACGTATCACCCCTCCACTTT.